A selection of T cell receptor beta chains follows, all from one sample in a study of T cell responses to AZD1222 COVID-19 vaccine. TCRdb keeps only in-frame clones here, not all; method: immunoSEQ multiplex PCR. The top ten hold roughly 6.7% of the sample, which has about 64,000 clones, around nine tenths seen once. The sample in question was peripheral blood, obtained 28 days after the second dose of the MenACWY control vaccine. The receptors here all came from an adult who received the MenACWY meningococcal vaccine as a control. The CDR3 runs from the conserved cysteine through the conserved F or W. Each record gives: V gene, D gene, clone size, J gene, CDR3 DNA, CDR3 protein. A D gene is named only where the DNA matches it firmly. Only part of the rows carry a size: once, few, many, or a class if the clone is expanded.

v_call: TRBV30
d_call: .
clone_size: .
j_call: TRBJ2-1
cdr3_nt: TGTGCCTGGAGTGGGACTCAAAATGAGCAGTTCTTC
cdr3_aa: CAWSGTQNEQFF

v_call: TRBV19
d_call: .
clone_size: .
j_call: TRBJ2-5
cdr3_nt: TGTGCCAGTAGTACCCTCCAGGGGACGGGAGAGACCCAGTACTTC
cdr3_aa: CASSTLQGTGETQYF

v_call: TRBV30
d_call: .
clone_size: .
j_call: TRBJ2-1
cdr3_nt: TGTGCCTGGAGTCCTCTCGGGGGTGATGAGCAGTTCTTC
cdr3_aa: CAWSPLGGDEQFF

v_call: TRBV19
d_call: TRBD2
clone_size: once
j_call: TRBJ2-1
cdr3_nt: TGTGCCAGCACCTCCGGGACTACCAATGAGCAGTTCTTC
cdr3_aa: CASTSGTTNEQFF

v_call: TRBV5-6
d_call: .
clone_size: .
j_call: TRBJ1-5
cdr3_nt: TGTGCCAGCAGCTTGGCCGCGCAGCCCCAGCATTTT
cdr3_aa: CASSLAAQPQHF

v_call: TRBV13
d_call: .
clone_size: .
j_call: TRBJ2-2
cdr3_nt: TGTGCCAGCAGCTTGGGGTCTGGGGGGAACACCGGGGAGCTGTTTTTT
cdr3_aa: CASSLGSGGNTGELFF

v_call: TRBV14
d_call: .
clone_size: .
j_call: TRBJ1-2
cdr3_nt: TGTGCCAGCAGCCAAACCAAACAAGGGATCGATGGCTACACCTTC
cdr3_aa: CASSQTKQGIDGYTF

v_call: TRBV7-2
d_call: TRBD2
clone_size: .
j_call: TRBJ2-7
cdr3_nt: TGTGCCAGCAGTAGGGAGGGCGGCTACGAGCAGTACTTC
cdr3_aa: CASSREGGYEQYF

v_call: TRBV7-2
d_call: TRBD1
clone_size: once
j_call: TRBJ2-3
cdr3_nt: TGTGCCAGCAGCCCTACAGGGGTCGATACGCAGTATTTT
cdr3_aa: CASSPTGVDTQYF

v_call: TRBV2
d_call: TRBD1
clone_size: once
j_call: TRBJ1-5
cdr3_nt: TGTGCCAGCAGCGGGACAGGCAATCAGCCCCAGCATTTT
cdr3_aa: CASSGTGNQPQHF

v_call: TRBV29-1
d_call: .
clone_size: .
j_call: TRBJ1-2
cdr3_nt: TGCAGCGTTGGCGGGGGTACATATGGCTACACCTTC
cdr3_aa: CSVGGGTYGYTF

v_call: TRBV6-2/TRBV6-3
d_call: .
clone_size: .
j_call: TRBJ1-2
cdr3_nt: TGTGCCAGCAGCCCCGGGGATACGAGCTATGGCTACACCTTC
cdr3_aa: CASSPGDTSYGYTF

v_call: TRBV7-3
d_call: .
clone_size: .
j_call: TRBJ2-1
cdr3_nt: TGTGCCAGCAGCTTAGGGCAAATCTACAATGAGCAGTTCTTC
cdr3_aa: CASSLGQIYNEQFF

v_call: TRBV5-1
d_call: TRBD1
clone_size: .
j_call: TRBJ2-2
cdr3_nt: TGCGCCAGCAGCCAACCACGACAGGGCACGGGCACCGGGGAGCTGTTTTTT
cdr3_aa: CASSQPRQGTGTGELFF

v_call: TRBV6-5
d_call: .
clone_size: .
j_call: TRBJ2-7
cdr3_nt: TGTGCCAGCGGTCTGACAGGAGTCCTCTACGAGCAGTACTTC
cdr3_aa: CASGLTGVLYEQYF

v_call: TRBV3-1/TRBV3-2
d_call: .
clone_size: .
j_call: TRBJ2-1
cdr3_nt: TGTGCCAGCAGCTACGATTACTACAATGAGCAGTTCTTC
cdr3_aa: CASSYDYYNEQFF

v_call: TRBV7-6
d_call: .
clone_size: .
j_call: TRBJ2-3
cdr3_nt: TGTGCCAGCAGCTTATTCCTAGAACGCACAGATACGCAGTATTTT
cdr3_aa: CASSLFLERTDTQYF

v_call: TRBV6-5
d_call: .
clone_size: .
j_call: TRBJ2-7
cdr3_nt: TGTGCCGCTGGGCCCGGGAACGAGCAGTACTTC
cdr3_aa: CAAGPGNEQYF

v_call: TRBV27
d_call: .
clone_size: few
j_call: TRBJ2-7
cdr3_nt: TGTGCCAGCAGCCATACTACCTCCCTGGGATTGGAGCAGTACTTC
cdr3_aa: CASSHTTSLGLEQYF

v_call: TRBV5-1
d_call: .
clone_size: .
j_call: TRBJ2-7
cdr3_nt: TGCGCCAGCAGTGGGGGGAATGGGGACGAGCAGTACTTC
cdr3_aa: CASSGGNGDEQYF